This T cell receptor (beta chain) was captured in a study of blood T cells in healthy people across ages. This CDR3 contains 15 residues. Donors were systemically healthy Caucasian individuals from Russia aged 6 to 90 years. To note about this clonotype: One end of the junction fails to match germline, which may point to a read error.

The use of a sample-barcoded 5' primer and a J-beta primer mix characterized a second PCR of roughly 6 to 12 cycles. All samples yielded 3 million or more CDR3-containing paired-end reads. One entry per CDR3 protein results from TCRdb running MiXCR on the 5' RACE reads. Altogether approximately 1.5 million distinct CDR3 sequences are present, under 55% being singletons, with the ten largest covering about 4%. This clonotype originated in a woman aged 18-29 years in good health. Sequencing was performed on blood. The chain joins TRBV12-3 or TRBV12-4 to TRBJ1-2; maybe TRBD1 (6 bases). The CDR3 here is CVSSPTGKKGYGYTF. The CDR3, as DNA: TGTGTCAGCAGTCCTACAGGGAAAAAGGGGTATGGCTACACCTTC.